The 3 T cell receptor beta chains given below trace back to one sample, sequenced in a study of human T cells and chemical hapten exposure. Specified time point: pre-sensitization, week 0. Treatment noted: therapeutic diphenylcyclopropenone sensitization with weekly scalp DPC. TCRdb ran MiXCR on the RACE reads and lists one entry per CDR3 protein. The sample holds fewer than 140,000 distinct CDR3 sequences, 12% seen once. The material was whole blood, obtained in connection with sensitization to the hapten diphenylcyclopropenone (DPC). The receptor set was obtained from a woman aged 45-60 years with alopecia areata. Some clones in this sample may be carry-over from other donors' samples.

The rearrangement uses TRBV7-2 and TRBJ1-3; D is ambiguous. V was pared by 5 bases and J by 0 bases, with 11 bases between. CDR1 and CDR2 from the germline V gene are SGHTA and FQGNSA. CDR3 size: 15 residues. The CDR3 loop is CASSRGRNSGNTIYF. In DNA, the CDR3 is TGTGCCAGCAGCCGAGGACGGAACTCTGGAAACACCATATATTTT.

This clonotype occurred many times. The CDR3 protein is CSVEETGTSYEQYF. The CDR3 nucleotides read TGCAGCGTTGAAGAGACAGGGACTTCCTACGAGCAGTACTTC. The V call is TRBV29-1, the J call TRBJ2-7, with D perhaps matching TRBD1 (7 bases). V lost 0 bases and J lost 1, with 10 bases in between. The germline V gene has CDR1 SQVTM and CDR2 ANQGSEA. The CDR3 consists of 14 residues.

This clonotype was seen only a few times. This rearrangement joins TRBV28 to TRBJ1-1; D is possibly TRBD1 (6 bases). The CDR3 spans 12 residues. Trimming left V 5 bases short and J 5 bases short, with 9 bases between. Germline V lookup: CDR1 MDHEN, CDR2 SYDVKM. The CDR3 is CASSIQGTEAFF. The CDR3 coding sequence is TGTGCCAGCAGTATACAGGGAACTGAAGCTTTCTTT. The full variable domain, with the rest looked up from reference TRBV28 and TRBJ1-1, is DVKVTQSSRYLVKRTGEKVFLECVQDMDHENMFWYRQDPGLGLRLIYFSYDVKMKEKGDIPEGYSVSREKKERFSLILESASTNQTSMYLCASSIQGTEAFFGQGTRLTVV.